Each of the 4 T cell receptor beta chains below was sequenced from the same sample in a study of blood T cell repertoires in COVID-19. Only in-frame clones appear in the TCRdb table, and some are missing; sequencing was by immunoSEQ multiplex PCR. The repertoire holds 150,000 to 200,000 clones, with around nine tenths as singletons. The sample was peripheral blood. The receptor set was obtained from a man in his 60s with active or convalescent COVID-19.

The rearrangement links TRBV2 to TRBJ2-5, with TRBD2 identical over 13 bases. Trimming cost V 4 bases and J 5 bases; bases outside gene matches: 7. Germline V gene data show CDR1 as SNHLY and CDR2 as FYNNEI. The length of the CDR3 is 16 residues. The CDR3 coding sequence is TGTGCCAGCAGTGGACTAGCGGGGGGTCGGCGCGAGACCCAGTACTTC. It specifies CASSGLAGGRRETQYF.

This clone turned up a few times. V and J are TRBV2 and TRBJ1-3, with D tentatively TRBD1 (5 bases). The V end was cut by 4 bases, the J end by 4 bases, with 8 bases between. CDR3 size: 13 residues. Germline assignment: CDR1 SNHLY and CDR2 FYNNEI. DNA of the CDR3: TGTGCCAGCAGTGTTGGGGCCGGAAACACCATATATTTT. Translated: CASSVGAGNTIYF.

The chain combines TRBV9 with TRBJ1-2; D call uncertain. The CDR3 consists of 13 residues. The V and J ends lost 4 bases and 7 bases respectively, with 14 bases between them. Germline loops: CDR1 SGDLS, CDR2 YYNGEE. The CDR3 here is CASSMVIGGGYTF. CDR3 in DNA: TGTGCCAGCAGCATGGTCATTGGAGGTGGCTACACCTTC.

The CDR3 nucleotides read TGTGCCAGCAGCTATGGGACAGCGGTTGAAGCTTTCTTT. As protein: CASSYGTAVEAFF. The rearrangement joins TRBV11-1 to TRBJ1-1; 7 nucleotides match TRBD1. Germline V lookup: CDR1 SGHAT, CDR2 FQDESV (reference sequence). This CDR3 is built from 13 residues. V was pared by 4 bases and J by 7 bases, with 6 bases of the junction left unmatched.